This TCR beta chain originates from a study of blood T cell repertoires in COVID-19. Whole-study context: In each case, the material was cDNA or gDNA derived from T cells, B-cell-depleted T cells, or PBMCs.

Original handling: Estimation of nucleated cell counts was performed using reference gene primer amplification. Clones were sequenced by immunoSEQ multiplex PCR, and TCRdb holds only the in-frame ones, with some missing. That table gives V, J and clone size, and the DNA gave D and trimming. The data contain 310,000 or so clones, roughly 90% of them singletons. V dropped 4 bases and J dropped 1; count of bases not matched to a gene: 9. The germline gives CDR1 SGHNT, CDR2 YYREEE (reference sequence). CDR3 length equals 17 residues. V and J are TRBV5-4 and TRBJ2-5; 11 nucleotides align to TRBD2. Sequenced: peripheral blood. The sequence came from a woman aged 45-59 years who had recovered from COVID-19. DNA for the CDR3: TGTGCCAGCAGCCTGGGAACTAGCGGGGGAATCCAAGAGACCCAGTACTTC. The encoded protein is CASSLGTSGGIQETQYF.